The 30 T cell receptor beta chains reported below all come from one sample, sequenced in a study of shared clonotypes between healthy human individuals. Measured with immunoSEQ multiplex PCR; TCRdb has only the in-frame clones, and not every one. The sample has roughly 1.4 million clones, approximately 98.5% seen once; the top ten hold approximately 0.4%. The sample comprised naive CD4+ T cells sorted from blood. Subset in this sample: CD45RA+ positively selected. These TCRs come from a man aged 30 to 45 in good health.

The gene calls are TRBV21-1 and TRBJ2-7. TRBV21-1 is a recognized pseudogene. The CDR3 runs 15 residues. CDR3 DNA: TGTGCCAGCAGCCAAAGTGGCTACCCTTTTCACGAGCAGTACTTC. Translated, it gives CASSQSGYPFHEQYF.

The gene calls are TRBV5-1 and TRBJ1-2, with a tentative D call TRBD1 (5 bases). Between the trimmed V and J ends, which lost 0 bases and 2 bases, there was a span of 14 bases. CDR1 and CDR2 from the germline V gene are SGHRS and YFSETQ. The CDR3 is made up of 16 amino acids. The CDR3 spells CASSLVQGRVNYGYTF. For the CDR3, the DNA is TGCGCCAGCAGCTTGGTTCAGGGAAGGGTGAACTATGGCTACACCTTC.

Only one count was recorded for this clone. The rearrangement joins TRBV16 to TRBJ1-4, with D possibly being TRBD1 (5 bases). Germline CDR1 is KGHSY and CDR2 is FQNENV. V lost 4 bases to trimming and J lost 8 bases, with 14 bases between them. The CDR3 runs to 14 residues. CDR3 protein: CASSRGQGGEKLFF. The CDR3 DNA sequence: TGTGCCAGCAGCCGCGGCCAGGGCGGGGAAAAACTGTTTTTT.

The chain has TRBV2 and TRBJ2-1; no definite D call. The ends were cut back, 1 base at V and 7 bases at J, with 8 bases in the middle. CDR1 is SNHLY and CDR2 is FYNNEI in the germline V gene. This CDR3 is 13 amino acids long. The CDR3 protein is CASSEDMRNEQFF. The CDR3 DNA reads as TGTGCCAGCAGTGAAGATATGAGGAATGAGCAGTTCTTC.

V gene TRBV7-3 combines with J gene TRBJ2-2, with 9 bases lining up with TRBD1. The CDR3 totals 15 residues. Germline loops: CDR1 SGHTA, CDR2 FQGTGA. Trimming at V came to 3 bases and at J to 6 bases, leaving 5 bases not matched to a gene. Here the CDR3 DNA reads TGTGCCAGCAGCTTTCTGGACAGGGGCGCCGGGGAGCTGTTTTTT. This translates into CASSFLDRGAGELFF.

This rearrangement joins TRBV18 to TRBJ2-6; 9 bases are shared with TRBD1. The germline V gene encodes CDR1 KGHSH and CDR2 LQKENI. The CDR3 is 17 amino acids. V shed 3 bases and J 8 bases; nucleotides not matched to a gene: 11. CDR3 residues: CASSPLSRTGETNVLTF. The DNA of the CDR3 is TGTGCCAGCTCACCGCTTTCTCGGACAGGGGAGACCAACGTCCTGACTTTC.

This chain connects TRBV18 to TRBJ2-4; TRBD2 is a possible D gene (6 bases). V lost 2 bases to trimming and J lost 7 bases, with 15 bases between them. The CDR3 loop spans 15 amino acids. Germline-derived CDR1 and CDR2 are KGHSH and LQKENI. The CDR3 bases are TGTGCCAGCTCACCAGAGGGAACCCGGGGGAACATTCAGTACTTC. This sequence encodes CASSPEGTRGNIQYF.

The CDR3: CASSSTHKGYGYTF. Written as DNA, the CDR3 is TGTGCCAGCAGCTCCACCCATAAGGGCTATGGCTACACCTTC. The chain couples TRBV7-6 to TRBJ1-2; D gene unclear. Looked up from germline, CDR1 is SGHVS and CDR2 is FNYEAQ. There are 14 residues in the CDR3. Trimming removed 4 bases at V and 4 bases at J, with 13 bases between.

The chain has TRBV5-1 and TRBJ2-4; 7 nucleotides line up with TRBD2. Germline values: CDR1 SGHRS, CDR2 YFSETQ. V shed 2 bases, J shed 9 bases, and the junction held 11 bases outside the gene matches. There are 15 residues in the CDR3. Here the CDR3 DNA reads TGCGCCAGCAGCTTTTTAGCGGGTGCTGATGGCATTCAGTACTTC. Translated: CASSFLAGADGIQYF.

The V call is TRBV6-6, the J call TRBJ2-7; 9 bases are a match to TRBD1. J lost 4 bases, V lost 11 bases, and 6 bases had no gene match. The CDR3 is 12 residues long. Germline V gene lookup returns CDR1 MNHNY and CDR2 SVGAGI (reference sequence). The CDR3 region has the DNA TGTGCCGGCCGGGACAGGGTTTACGAGCAGTACTTC. The encoded protein is CAGRDRVYEQYF.

This chain uses TRBV19 with TRBJ1-1, with D possibly TRBD1 on 5 matching bases. Germline V gene sequence: CDR1 LNHDA, CDR2 SQIVND (reference sequence). The CDR3 has 17 amino acids. V was trimmed by 6 bases and J by 3 bases, leaving 23 bases between them. CDR3 coding DNA: TGTGCCAGTAGGCAATCAATGTGGTACAGGCGCGACACTGAAGCTTTCTTT. Residues: CASRQSMWYRRDTEAFF.

The J gene is TRBJ1-1, the V gene TRBV5-4; 8 nucleotides match TRBD1. CDR1 is SGHNT and CDR2 is YYREEE in the germline V gene (reference sequence). This CDR3 comprises 15 residues. V dropped 3 bases and J dropped 0; count of bases not matched to a gene: 4. The CDR3 here is CASSSPGQVNTEAFF. The CDR3 nucleotides are TGTGCCAGCAGCTCACCGGGACAGGTGAACACTGAAGCTTTCTTT.

J is TRBJ1-2 and V is TRBV10-3, with D hard to call. Trimming shortened V by 11 bases and J by 4 bases, and 11 bases separated the two germline ends. The germline gives CDR1 ENHRY, CDR2 SYGVKD. The CDR3 has 11 amino acids. The CDR3 DNA is TGTGCCTCCGCAGCAGCCTATGGCTACACCTTC. This encodes CASAAAYGYTF.

V gene TRBV7-9 combines with J gene TRBJ2-7; unclear D gene. V shed 1 base and J shed 2 bases, with 6 bases lying between them. There are 13 residues in the CDR3. Germline CDR1 reads SEHNR; CDR2 reads FQNEAQ (reference sequence). DNA for the CDR3: TGTGCCAGCAGCTTAGACATAACCTACGAGCAGTACTTC. This encodes CASSLDITYEQYF. The whole variable domain, filled in from reference TRBV7-9 and TRBJ2-7, reads DTGVSQNPRHKITKRGQNVTFRCDPISEHNRLYWYRQTLGQGPEFLTYFQNEAQLEKSRLLSDRFSAERPKGSFSTLEIQRTEQGDSAMYLCASSLDITYEQYFGPGTRLTVT.

This clone was seen once. The V call is TRBV4-3, the J call TRBJ1-5; no definite D call. Germline V CDR1 and CDR2: LGHNA, YSLEER. V lost 0 bases to trimming and J lost 4 bases, with 7 bases between them. This CDR3 contains 14 residues. The CDR3 nucleotides are TGCGCCAGCAGCCAAGATTCGAGGAATCAGCCCCAGCATTTT. Protein sequence: CASSQDSRNQPQHF.

J is TRBJ2-5 and V is TRBV6-5; TRBD1 agrees at 9 bases. CDR3 length: 15 residues. Unmatched junction bases numbered 6, after V lost 4 bases and J lost 3 bases. CDR1 and CDR2 (germline): MNHEY, SVGAGI. The CDR3 region has the DNA TGTGCCAGCAGTTCGGGACAGGGTGGAAAAGAGACCCAGTACTTC. Encoded protein: CASSSGQGGKETQYF.

The rearrangement uses TRBV11-3 and TRBJ2-7; no clear D gene. The CDR3 spans 14 residues. Germline CDR1 is SGHNT and CDR2 is YENEEA. Trimming took off 1 base at V and 2 bases at J, with 9 bases between the two ends. The CDR3 bases are TGTGCCAGCAGCTTAGCGGCTAGTCCCTACGAGCAGTACTTC. Its translation: CASSLAASPYEQYF.

V gene TRBV11-3 combines with J gene TRBJ2-3; D not certain. CDR1 is SGHNT and CDR2 is YENEEA in the germline V gene. The CDR3 extends over 12 amino acids. Trimming took 5 bases from V and 9 from J, leaving 12 bases between them. CDR3: CASSRAGTTQYF. CDR3 nucleotides: TGTGCCAGCAGCCGAGCCGGTACGACGCAGTATTTT.

V and J are TRBV7-3 and TRBJ2-7, with a weak D call TRBD2 (6 bases). The CDR3 has 13 amino acids. V lost 5 bases, J lost 7 bases, and 15 bases lay in between. Germline assignment: CDR1 SGHTA and CDR2 FQGTGA. CDR3 loop: CASSPGGRREQYF. The CDR3, as DNA: TGTGCCAGCAGCCCCGGAGGGCGTCGGGAGCAGTACTTC.

The CDR3, as DNA: TGTGCCAGCTCACCACCCCTGGGGGGGCTCGGCACCGGGGAGCTGTTTTTT. Translated, it gives CASSPPLGGLGTGELFF. The J gene is TRBJ2-2, the V gene TRBV18, with a possible D match to TRBD2 (7 bases). The CDR3 is made up of 17 amino acids. V lost 0 bases and J 4 bases, leaving 15 bases between the germline ends. Germline V gene data show CDR1 as KGHSH and CDR2 as LQKENI. Full variable domain (outside the CDR3, taken from reference TRBV18 and TRBJ2-2): NAGVMQNPRHLVRRRGQEARLRCSPMKGHSHVYWYRQLPEEGLKFMVYLQKENIIDESGMPKERFSAEFPKEGPSILRIQQVVRGDSAAYFCASSPPLGGLGTGELFFGEGSRLTVL.

The chain recombines TRBV5-5 with TRBJ2-5, with TRBD2 matching 12 bases. Losses at the gene ends were 4 bases for V and 4 bases for J; bases not matched to a gene: 8. Germline V gene lookup returns CDR1 SGHKS and CDR2 YYEKEE (reference sequence). CDR3 length: 16 amino acids. The CDR3 protein is CASSPRTSGIGETQYF. The CDR3 DNA follows: TGTGCCAGCAGCCCGCGGACTAGCGGGATTGGAGAGACCCAGTACTTC.

The chain employs TRBV25-1 and TRBJ2-7; D call uncertain. The CDR3 has 14 amino acids. V lost 2 bases and J 5 bases, leaving 13 bases between the germline ends. Germline V gene sequence: CDR1 MGHDK, CDR2 SYGVNS. This CDR3 reads CASSENGRRDEQYF. In nucleotides, the CDR3 is TGTGCCAGCAGTGAAAATGGACGCCGGGACGAGCAGTACTTC.

A remark on this clone: Different DNA sequences within this sample yield the same CDR3. The chain has TRBV5-8 and TRBJ2-5; D is unresolved. CDR3 length: 13 residues. Deletions cut 0 bases from V and 1 base from J, with 4 bases between. In germline, CDR1 is SGHTS, CDR2 YDEGEE. Here the CDR3 reads CASSLDSQETQYF. The CDR3 nucleotides are TGTGCCAGCAGCTTGGATTCCCAAGAGACCCAGTACTTC.

V gene TRBV30 combines with J gene TRBJ2-5; 9 nucleotides match TRBD2. The V segment lost 0 bases and the J segment 5 bases; nucleotides outside the gene matches: 13. This CDR3 has 17 residues. CDR1 and CDR2 (germline): GTSNPN, SVGIG (reference sequence). DNA of the CDR3: TGTGCCTGGAGTGTACTAGCGGGTATGGCAAGAGGTGAGACCCAGTACTTC. It is translated as CAWSVLAGMARGETQYF.

This chain joins TRBV4-3 and TRBJ2-7; 11 bases are a match to TRBD2. The CDR3 totals 15 residues. The V gene end was trimmed by 0 bases and the J gene end by 7 bases; junction bases not matched to a gene: 5. Germline V gives CDR1 LGHNA, CDR2 YSLEER. Here the CDR3 reads CASSQELAGAREQYF. The CDR3 DNA sequence: TGCGCCAGCAGCCAAGAACTAGCGGGAGCTCGGGAGCAGTACTTC.

This chain links TRBV5-1 with TRBJ2-1; unclear D gene. This CDR3 is built from 16 residues. The germline V gene encodes CDR1 SGHRS and CDR2 YFSETQ. V dropped 4 bases and J dropped 3 bases, with 17 bases sitting between them. The CDR3 DNA reads TGCGCCAGCAGCCGATCTCGGCCGGTAGACTACAATGAGCAGTTCTTC. Protein product: CASSRSRPVDYNEQFF.

The rearrangement links TRBV28 to TRBJ2-1, with 8 bases identical to TRBD1. Trimming removed 7 bases from V and 3 bases from J; junction bases left unmatched: 8. The germline CDR1 and CDR2 sequences are MDHEN and SYDVKM. The CDR3 consists of 15 residues. The CDR3 bases are TGTGCCAGCACCGGCCGGGACAGGTACTACAATGAGCAGTTCTTC. Translating it yields CASTGRDRYYNEQFF.

This clone was observed once. This rearrangement joins TRBV6-1 to TRBJ2-3, with D possibly being TRBD1 (6 bases). Germline loops: CDR1 MNHNS, CDR2 SASEGT. The CDR3 runs 14 residues. The V end was cut by 4 bases, the J end by 4 bases, with 12 bases between. CDR3: CASSVWGRADTQYF. The CDR3 nucleotides are TGTGCCAGCAGTGTCTGGGGGCGAGCAGATACGCAGTATTTT.

The chain joins TRBV9 to TRBJ2-7; no reliable D call. The germline CDR1 and CDR2 sequences are SGDLS and YYNGEE. CDR3 length equals 15 residues. V was trimmed by 2 bases and J by 5 bases, leaving 17 bases between them. CDR3 sequence reads: CASSVFPTPLNEQYF. DNA of the CDR3: TGTGCCAGCAGCGTTTTTCCGACACCCCTGAACGAGCAGTACTTC.

In regard to this clone: One end of the junction does not line up with germline, which may come from a read error. The chain links TRBV7-7 to TRBJ2-5; D perhaps matches TRBD1 (5 bases). This CDR3 region has 13 residues. Germline loops: CDR1 SSHAT, CDR2 FNYEAQ (reference sequence). The CDR3 spells CASSLQVQETQYF. CDR3 sequence (DNA): TGTGCTAGCAGCCTACAGGTCCAAGAGACCCAGTACTTC.